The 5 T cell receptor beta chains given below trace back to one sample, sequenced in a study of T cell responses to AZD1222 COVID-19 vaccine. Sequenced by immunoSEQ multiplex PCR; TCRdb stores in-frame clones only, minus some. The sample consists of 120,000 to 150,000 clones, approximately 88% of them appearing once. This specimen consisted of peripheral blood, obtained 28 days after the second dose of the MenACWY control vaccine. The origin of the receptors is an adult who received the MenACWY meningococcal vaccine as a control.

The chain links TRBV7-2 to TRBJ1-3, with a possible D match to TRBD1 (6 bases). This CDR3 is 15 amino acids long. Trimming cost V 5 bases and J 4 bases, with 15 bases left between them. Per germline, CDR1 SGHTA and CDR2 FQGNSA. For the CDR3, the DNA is TGTGCCAGCAGCCCTTCCGGGACACTCGGAAACACCATATATTTT. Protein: CASSPSGTLGNTIYF.

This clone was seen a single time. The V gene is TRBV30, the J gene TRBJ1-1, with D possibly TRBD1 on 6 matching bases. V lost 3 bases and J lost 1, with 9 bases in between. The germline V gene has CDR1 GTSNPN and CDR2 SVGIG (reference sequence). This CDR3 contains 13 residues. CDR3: CAWRQGKNTEAFF. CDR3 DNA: TGTGCCTGGAGACAGGGAAAGAACACTGAAGCTTTCTTT.

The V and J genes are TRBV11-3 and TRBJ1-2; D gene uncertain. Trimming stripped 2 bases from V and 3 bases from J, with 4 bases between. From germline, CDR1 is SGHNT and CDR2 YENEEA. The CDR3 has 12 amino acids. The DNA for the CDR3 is TGTGCCAGCAGCTTACAGGACTATGGCTACACCTTC. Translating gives CASSLQDYGYTF.

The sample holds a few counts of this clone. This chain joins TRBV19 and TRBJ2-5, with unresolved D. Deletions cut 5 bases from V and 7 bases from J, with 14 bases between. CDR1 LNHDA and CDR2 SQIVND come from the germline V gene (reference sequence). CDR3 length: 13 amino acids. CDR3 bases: TGTGCCAGTAGTGCTGTGGAGACGGGGACCCAGTACTTC. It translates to CASSAVETGTQYF.

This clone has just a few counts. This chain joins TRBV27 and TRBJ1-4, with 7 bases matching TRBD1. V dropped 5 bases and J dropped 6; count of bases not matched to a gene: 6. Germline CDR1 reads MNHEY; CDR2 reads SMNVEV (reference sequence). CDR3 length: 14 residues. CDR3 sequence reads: CASSVDRAHEKLFF. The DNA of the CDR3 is TGTGCCAGCAGTGTCGACAGGGCTCATGAAAAACTGTTTTTT.